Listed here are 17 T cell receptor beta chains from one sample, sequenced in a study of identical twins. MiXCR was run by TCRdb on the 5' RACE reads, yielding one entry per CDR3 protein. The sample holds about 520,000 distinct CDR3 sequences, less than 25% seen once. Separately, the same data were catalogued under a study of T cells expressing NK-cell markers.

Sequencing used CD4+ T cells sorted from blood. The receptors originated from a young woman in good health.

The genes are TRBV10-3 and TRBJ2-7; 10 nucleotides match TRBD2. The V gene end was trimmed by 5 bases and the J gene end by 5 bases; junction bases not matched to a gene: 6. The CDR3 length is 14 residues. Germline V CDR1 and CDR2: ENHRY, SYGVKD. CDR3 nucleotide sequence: TGTGCCATCAGTCCGGGACTAGCGTTCGACGAGCAGTACTTC. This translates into CAISPGLAFDEQYF.

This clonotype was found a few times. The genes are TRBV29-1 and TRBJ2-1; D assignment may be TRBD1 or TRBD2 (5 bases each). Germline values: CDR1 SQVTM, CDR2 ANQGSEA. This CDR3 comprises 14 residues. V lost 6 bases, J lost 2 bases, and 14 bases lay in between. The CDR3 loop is CSVVGTVAYNEQFF. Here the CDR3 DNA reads TGCAGCGTCGTCGGGACCGTTGCCTACAATGAGCAGTTCTTC.

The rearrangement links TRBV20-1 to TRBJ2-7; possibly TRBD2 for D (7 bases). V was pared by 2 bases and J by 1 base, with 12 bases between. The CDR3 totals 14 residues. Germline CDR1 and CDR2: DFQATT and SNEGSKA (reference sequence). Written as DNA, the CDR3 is TGCAGTGCTAGAATCCGGGGGGCGTCCTACGAGCAGTACTTC. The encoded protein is CSARIRGASYEQYF.

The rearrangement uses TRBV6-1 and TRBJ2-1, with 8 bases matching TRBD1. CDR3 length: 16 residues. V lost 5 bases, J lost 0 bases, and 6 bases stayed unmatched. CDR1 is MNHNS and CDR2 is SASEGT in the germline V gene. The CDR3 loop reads CASSKTGASSYNEQFF. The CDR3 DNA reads TGTGCCAGCAGTAAGACAGGGGCCAGCTCCTACAATGAGCAGTTCTTC.

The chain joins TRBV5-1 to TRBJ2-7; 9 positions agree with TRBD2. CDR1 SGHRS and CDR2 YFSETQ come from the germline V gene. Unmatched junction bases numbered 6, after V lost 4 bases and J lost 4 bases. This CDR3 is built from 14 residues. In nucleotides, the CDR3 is TGCGCCAGCAGCCGGTCTAGCGGGGCGTACGAGCAGTACTTC. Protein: CASSRSSGAYEQYF.

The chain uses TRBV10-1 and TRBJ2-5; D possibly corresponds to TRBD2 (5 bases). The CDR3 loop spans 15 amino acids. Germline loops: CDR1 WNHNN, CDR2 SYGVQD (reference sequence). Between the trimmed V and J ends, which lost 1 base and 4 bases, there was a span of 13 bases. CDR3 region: CASSEWSREVETQYF. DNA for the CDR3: TGCGCCAGCAGTGAGTGGTCGAGGGAAGTAGAGACCCAGTACTTC.

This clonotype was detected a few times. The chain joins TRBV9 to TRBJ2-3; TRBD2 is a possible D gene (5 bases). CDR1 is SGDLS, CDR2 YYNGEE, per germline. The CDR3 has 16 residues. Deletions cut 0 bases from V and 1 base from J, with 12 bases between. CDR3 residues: CASSVALGEGTDTQYF. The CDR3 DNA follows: TGTGCCAGCAGCGTAGCTCTCGGGGAAGGCACAGATACGCAGTATTTT.

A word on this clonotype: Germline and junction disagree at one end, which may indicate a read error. CDR3 protein: CASSVAHQETQYF. CDR3 nucleotide sequence: TGTGCTAGCAGCGTGGCTCACCAAGAGACCCAGTACTTC. This chain links TRBV7-7 with TRBJ2-5, with D uncertain. CDR3 length equals 13 residues. The V gene's germline CDR1 is SSHAT and CDR2 FNYEAQ (reference sequence).

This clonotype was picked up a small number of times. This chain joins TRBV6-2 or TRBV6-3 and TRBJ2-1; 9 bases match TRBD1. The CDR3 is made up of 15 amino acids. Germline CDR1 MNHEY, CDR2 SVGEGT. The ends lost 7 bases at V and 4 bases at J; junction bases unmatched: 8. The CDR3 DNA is TGTGCCAGCACCTTAGACAGGGGGGATTACAATGAGCAGTTCTTC. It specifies CASTLDRGDYNEQFF.

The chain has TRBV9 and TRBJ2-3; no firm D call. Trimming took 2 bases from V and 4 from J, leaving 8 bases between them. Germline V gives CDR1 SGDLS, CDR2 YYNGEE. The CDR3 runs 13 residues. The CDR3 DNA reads TGTGCCAGCAGCGTCGATACGGCAGATACGCAGTATTTT. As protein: CASSVDTADTQYF.

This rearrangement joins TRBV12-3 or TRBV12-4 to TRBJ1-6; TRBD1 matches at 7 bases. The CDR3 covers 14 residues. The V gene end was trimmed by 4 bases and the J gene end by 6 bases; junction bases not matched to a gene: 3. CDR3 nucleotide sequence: TGTGCCAGCAGTTCCCAGGGGGTTAATTCACCCCTCCACTTT. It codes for CASSSQGVNSPLHF.

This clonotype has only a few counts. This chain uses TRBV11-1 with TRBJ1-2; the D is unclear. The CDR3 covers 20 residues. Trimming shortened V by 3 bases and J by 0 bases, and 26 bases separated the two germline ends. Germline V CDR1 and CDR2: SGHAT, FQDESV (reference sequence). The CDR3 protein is CASSFDYPSLWQAPNYGYTF. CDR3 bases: TGTGCCAGCAGCTTCGATTACCCTAGCCTGTGGCAGGCTCCTAACTATGGCTACACCTTC.

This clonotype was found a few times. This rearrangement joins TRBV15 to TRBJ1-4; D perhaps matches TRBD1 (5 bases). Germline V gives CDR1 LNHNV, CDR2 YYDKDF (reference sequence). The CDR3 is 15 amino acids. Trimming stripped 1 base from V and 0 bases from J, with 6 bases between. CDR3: CATSRVGATNEKLFF. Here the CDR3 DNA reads TGTGCCACCAGCAGAGTGGGGGCAACTAATGAAAAACTGTTTTTT.

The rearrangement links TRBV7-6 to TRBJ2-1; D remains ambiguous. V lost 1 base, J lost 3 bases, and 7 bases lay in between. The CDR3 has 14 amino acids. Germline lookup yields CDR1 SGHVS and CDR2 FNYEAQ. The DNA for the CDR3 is TGTGCCAGCAGCTTAGGGCACAGCTACAATGAGCAGTTCTTC. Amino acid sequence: CASSLGHSYNEQFF.

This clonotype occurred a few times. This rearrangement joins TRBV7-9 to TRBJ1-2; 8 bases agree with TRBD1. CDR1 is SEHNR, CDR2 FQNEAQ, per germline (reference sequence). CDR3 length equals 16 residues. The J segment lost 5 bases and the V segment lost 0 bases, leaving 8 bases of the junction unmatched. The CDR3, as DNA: TGTGCCAGCAGCTTAGCTCAGGGGGCGCCGGGATATGGCTACACCTTC. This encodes CASSLAQGAPGYGYTF.

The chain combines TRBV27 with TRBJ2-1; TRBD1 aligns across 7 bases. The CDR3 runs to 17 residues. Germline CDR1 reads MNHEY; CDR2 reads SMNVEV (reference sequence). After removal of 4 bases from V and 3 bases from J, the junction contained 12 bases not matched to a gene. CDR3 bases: TGTGCCAGCAGTTCATCTTCGAGGGGGCAGGTCTACAATGAGCAGTTCTTC. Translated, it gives CASSSSSRGQVYNEQFF.

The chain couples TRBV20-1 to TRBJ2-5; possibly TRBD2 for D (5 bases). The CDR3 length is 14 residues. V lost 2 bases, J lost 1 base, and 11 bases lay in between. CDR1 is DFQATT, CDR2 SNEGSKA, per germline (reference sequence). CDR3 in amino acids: CSARTDSLQETQYF. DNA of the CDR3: TGCAGTGCTAGAACGGACTCGCTCCAAGAGACCCAGTACTTC.